One sample yielded the 7 T cell receptor beta chains listed below, sequenced in a study of T cells after yellow fever vaccination. TCRdb re-analysed the 5' RACE reads in MiXCR, keeping a single row per CDR3 protein. This sample has about 550,000 distinct CDR3 sequences, with about 19% found just once. The source was PBMCs, collected 15 days after the yellow fever booster vaccination. Receptor source: a man aged 25 to 40 who received the YFV17D yellow fever vaccine.

This clonotype was seen more than once but under ten times. This chain connects TRBV15 to TRBJ2-1; perhaps D is TRBD1 or TRBD2 (6 bases each). There are 15 residues in the CDR3. The V end lost 5 bases, the J end lost 0 bases, and 11 bases lay between the germline ends. CDR1 is LNHNV and CDR2 is YYDKDF in the germline V gene (reference sequence). As DNA, the CDR3 is TGTGCCACCAGCCCACGGGGGCCCTCCTACAATGAGCAGTTCTTC. It encodes CATSPRGPSYNEQFF.

The V gene is TRBV6-5, the J gene TRBJ1-5, with a tentative D call TRBD1 (6 bases). Trimming shortened V by 5 bases and J by 7 bases, and 12 bases separated the two germline ends. The CDR3 has 13 residues. Germline V gene data show CDR1 as MNHEY and CDR2 as SVGAGI. As DNA, the CDR3 is TGTGCCAGCAGTCCCCAGACAGGCCAGCCCCAGCATTTT. This encodes CASSPQTGQPQHF.

This clonotype was seen more than once but under ten times. The gene calls are TRBV23-1 and TRBJ2-1; TRBD2 agrees at 8 bases. TRBV23-1 is sorted into the ORF group, with uncertain function. Germline trimming cut 5 bases from V and 7 bases from J; bases unmatched to any gene: 13. The CDR3 consists of 16 residues. The CDR3 sequence: CASSRGVLAEFNEQFF. CDR3 DNA: TGCGCCAGCAGTAGGGGGGTACTAGCGGAATTTAATGAGCAGTTCTTC.

The chain uses TRBV28 and TRBJ2-1; D is unresolved. V lost 4 bases and J 8 bases, leaving 9 bases between the germline ends. Germline CDR1 reads MDHEN; CDR2 reads SYDVKM. The length of the CDR3 is 12 residues. CDR3 amino acids: CASSYRLDEQFF. The CDR3 DNA follows: TGTGCCAGCAGTTACCGACTGGATGAGCAGTTCTTC.

This clonotype was counted many times. V is TRBV7-9 and J is TRBJ2-7; tentative D call: TRBD1 (6 bases). This CDR3 has 14 amino acids. Trimming pared 5 bases from V and 2 bases from J, leaving 13 bases between. Germline lookup yields CDR1 SEHNR and CDR2 FQNEAQ (reference sequence). DNA of the CDR3: TGTGCCAGCAGCAACCGGGACACTGCCTACGAGCAGTACTTC. The encoded protein is CASSNRDTAYEQYF. The variable domain in full, with the rest retrieved from reference TRBV7-9 and TRBJ2-7, is DTGVSQNPRHKITKRGQNVTFRCDPISEHNRLYWYRQTLGQGPEFLTYFQNEAQLEKSRLLSDRFSAERPKGSFSTLEIQRTEQGDSAMYLCASSNRDTAYEQYFGPGTRLTVT.

V is TRBV6-2 or TRBV6-3 and J is TRBJ2-7, with 8 bases that match TRBD1. CDR3 length: 14 amino acids. V shed 8 bases and J 0 bases; nucleotides not matched to a gene: 6. Germline V gene sequence: CDR1 MNHEY, CDR2 SVGEGT. CDR3 loop: CASVPGQASYEQYF. The CDR3 coding sequence is TGTGCCAGCGTTCCGGGACAGGCCTCCTACGAGCAGTACTTC.

The V call is TRBV11-2, the J call TRBJ2-1; 14 positions agree with TRBD2. J gave up 9 bases and V 4 bases, and 14 bases lay outside the gene matches. CDR1 is SGHAT, CDR2 FQNNGV, per germline. This CDR3 contains 18 residues. CDR3: CASSSRLRGTSGSREQFF. The CDR3 region has the DNA TGTGCCAGCAGCTCGCGTCTCCGCGGGACTAGCGGGAGCCGTGAGCAGTTCTTC.